The rows below give T cell receptor beta chains drawn from one sample of a study of blood T cells in healthy people across ages. TCRdb reanalysed the 5' RACE reads using MiXCR and keeps one entry per CDR3 protein. This sample has around 1,700,000 distinct CDR3 sequences, with about 30% found just once. The sequenced sample consisted of blood. These receptors all stem from a woman aged 25-40 years in good health. Each CDR3 is given with its conserved first and last residue. The D gene is left open where the match is weak. Rows give clone size only sometimes, using once, few, many, or a class for an expanded clone.

>-|14|TRBV5-1|TRBD2|TRBJ2-5
CASSISGPGETQYF
TGCGCCAGCAGCATTAGCGGGCCGGGGGAGACCCAGTACTTC
>many|16|TRBV4-1|-|TRBJ2-7
CASSQVSMAETYEQYF
TGCGCCAGCAGCCAAGTCTCGATGGCAGAAACCTACGAGCAGTACTTC
>-|15|TRBV12-3/TRBV12-4|TRBD2|TRBJ2-1
CASSLAAGGFNEQFF
TGTGCCAGCAGTTTGGCAGCGGGAGGGTTCAATGAGCAGTTCTTC
>-|19|TRBV6-2/TRBV6-3|-|TRBJ2-1
CANSYILLRGLSSYNEQFF
TGTGCCAACAGTTATATTCTCTTGAGGGGGTTAAGCTCCTACAATGAGCAGTTCTTC
>few|14|TRBV9|-|TRBJ1-2
CAGSAPGTAYGYTF
TGTGCCGGCAGCGCCCCTGGGACGGCATATGGCTACACCTTC
>many|12|TRBV29-1|-|TRBJ2-5
CSVVPNQETQYF
TGCAGCGTTGTTCCGAACCAAGAGACCCAGTACTTC
>-|14|TRBV25-1|-|TRBJ1-2
CASSESTDAYGYTF
TGTGCCAGCAGTGAATCGACGGATGCCTATGGCTACACCTTC
>many|14|TRBV12-3/TRBV12-4|-|TRBJ2-7
CASSAPGAPYEQYF
TGTGCCAGCAGTGCACCAGGGGCCCCCTACGAGCAGTACTTC
>many|11|TRBV6-1|-|TRBJ2-1
CASMPGAEQFF
TGTGCCAGCATGCCTGGTGCTGAGCAGTTCTTC
>-|17|TRBV11-2|-|TRBJ2-1
CASSQLQAGSSYNEQFF
TGTGCCAGCAGCCAACTACAAGCGGGCAGCTCCTACAATGAGCAGTTCTTC
>once|14|TRBV5-1|-|TRBJ1-1
CASSFTRANTEAFF
TGCGCCAGTAGCTTTACCAGGGCCAACACTGAAGCTTTCTTT
>-|16|TRBV6-5|TRBD2|TRBJ2-7
CASSYWGGGYPYEQYF
TGTGCCAGCAGTTACTGGGGGGGGGGTTACCCCTACGAGCAGTACTTC
>-|13|TRBV28|TRBD1|TRBJ1-2
CASLDRGNYGYTF
TGTGCCAGCTTAGACAGGGGGAACTATGGCTACACCTTC